The following is a TCR beta chain sequence with its context. Antigen specificity is unknown. This entry is derived from a study of T cell responses to AZD1222 COVID-19 vaccine. Overall study: Pooled together were second doses at about 4 or about 12 weeks. Study results and caveats: Reportedly, nearly half the spike-specific TCRs target unmutated variant regions. Only a handful of individuals given AZD1222 were seropositive at baseline. Clonal diversity was possibly underestimated, and white British individuals and females predominated among donors.

V dropped 2 bases and J dropped 8 bases, with 14 bases sitting between them. The CDR3 is made up of 14 amino acids. The germline gives CDR1 KGHSH, CDR2 LQKENI. Libraries were prepared by immunoSEQ multiplex PCR; TCRdb keeps only in-frame clonotypes and omits some of them. The table includes approximately 110,000 clones, approximately 90% detected once. The input for sequencing was peripheral blood, taken on day 0 of AZD1222 vaccination. This clonotype was obtained from an adult in good health. V is TRBV18 and J is TRBJ2-3; D possibly corresponds to TRBD1 (5 bases). The CDR3 loop is CASSPASEQGTQYF. In DNA form, the CDR3 reads TGTGCCAGCTCACCAGCAAGCGAGCAGGGTACGCAGTATTTT.